The rows below give T cell receptor beta chains drawn from one sample of a study of T cells in Graves' hyperthyroidism and ophthalmopathy. MiXCR was run by TCRdb on the multiplex PCR reads, yielding one entry per CDR3 protein. The sample lists approximately 640,000 distinct CDR3 sequences, about 16% occurring once. Sequencing was performed on blood. The source of these receptors is a woman under 40 with Graves' hyperthyroidism. CDR3s include the opening cysteine and the closing phenylalanine or tryptophan. D genes are given only for firm matches. A clone size is listed for some rows: how often the clone was seen (once, few, many), or a class if it is expanded.

abundance	v_gene	j_gene	d_gene	CDR3nt	CDR3aa
many	TRBV6-5	TRBJ1-2	.	TGTGCCAGCAGTTACTCTGGGGTCTATGGCTACACCTTC	CASSYSGVYGYTF
.	TRBV12-3/TRBV12-4	TRBJ2-2	.	TGTGCCAGCAGTTTAGAGGGTGGCGGGGAGCTGTTTTTT	CASSLEGGGELFF
many	TRBV12-3/TRBV12-4	TRBJ2-5	.	TGTGCCAGCAGTTCCGGGACATACCAAGAGACCCAGTACTTC	CASSSGTYQETQYF
many	TRBV3-1	TRBJ1-5	.	TGTGCCAGCAGCCAAGGGGACGGAGGGAATCAGCCCCAGCATTTT	CASSQGDGGNQPQHF
few	TRBV11-2	TRBJ2-7	.	TGTGCCAGCAGCCCCCCCGGGCGGACCGAGCAGTACTTC	CASSPPGRTEQYF
many	TRBV3-1	TRBJ1-1	.	TGTGCCAGCAGCCACAGAAGCCCCCCTGAAGCTTTCTTT	CASSHRSPPEAFF
.	TRBV6-1	TRBJ2-5	.	TGTGCCAGCACCACAGGCGGGGGCGGGAAGACCCAGTACTTC	CASTTGGGGKTQYF
.	TRBV13	TRBJ2-6	.	TGTGCCAGCACCCTAAACCTCAACTCTGGGGCCAACGTCCTGACTTTC	CASTLNLNSGANVLTF
few	TRBV4-1	TRBJ2-3	TRBD2	TGCGCCAGCAGCCAAATCGGGACTAAGGGCACAGATACGCAGTATTTT	CASSQIGTKGTDTQYF
few	TRBV20-1	TRBJ2-5	.	TGCAGTGCTAGAGATTACGCCCGCGGTGCAGTGGTCCAAGAGACCCAGTACTTC	CSARDYARGAVVQETQYF
.	TRBV7-9	TRBJ2-3	TRBD2	TGTGCCAGCGGAGCGGGAGAGTCAGATACGCAGTATTTT	CASGAGESDTQYF
many	TRBV12-3/TRBV12-4	TRBJ1-2	.	TGTGCCAGCAGTTTTTCGCGGGATGGCTACACCTTC	CASSFSRDGYTF
.	TRBV7-6	TRBJ2-2	TRBD2	TGTGCCAGCAGCCCCGGACTAGCGGGAAACCCTTTCACCGGGGAGCTGTTTTTT	CASSPGLAGNPFTGELFF
many	TRBV12-3/TRBV12-4	TRBJ2-1	.	TGTGCCAGCAGTCTCTCCCGGGGTTCCTACAATGAGCAGTTCTTC	CASSLSRGSYNEQFF
.	TRBV18	TRBJ1-4	.	TGTGCCAGCTCAGTCCAACGGGCAACTAATGAAAAACTGTTTTTT	CASSVQRATNEKLFF
few	TRBV2	TRBJ2-7	TRBD2	TGTGCCAGCATTCCCCGGACTAGCGGGATGGACGAGCAGTACTTC	CASIPRTSGMDEQYF
few	TRBV6-1	TRBJ2-1	TRBD2	TGTGCCACCTCGAGCGGGAACTACAATGAGCAGTTCTTC	CATSSGNYNEQFF
.	TRBV25-1	TRBJ2-5	.	TGTGCCAGCAGTGTAGGGGCCCGGGAGACCCAGTACTTC	CASSVGARETQYF
many	TRBV27	TRBJ2-7	TRBD1	TGTGCCAGCGGGGAACAGGGGCCCTCCTACGAGCAGTACTTC	CASGEQGPSYEQYF
many	TRBV7-2	TRBJ1-1	TRBD1	TGTGCCAGCAGCTTATTGGGGACAGGGGCGGGGACTGAAGCTTTCTTT	CASSLLGTGAGTEAFF
many	TRBV7-9	TRBJ2-5	TRBD1	TGTGCCAGCAGCCACCCCGGGACAGCGCTCGAGACCCAGTACTTC	CASSHPGTALETQYF
.	TRBV9	TRBJ2-7	TRBD2	TGTGCCAGCAGCCCTCGACTAGCGGGAGGACGTCTCTACGAGCAGTACTTC	CASSPRLAGGRLYEQYF
many	TRBV6-1	TRBJ1-4	.	TGTGCCAGCAGTTTCCTCAGGGGCGAAGTAGAAAAACTGTTTTTT	CASSFLRGEVEKLFF
many	TRBV11-2	TRBJ2-3	TRBD2	TGTGCCAGCAGCTTAGCGGGGACGGGAGGGCGCACAGATACGCAGTATTTT	CASSLAGTGGRTDTQYF
.	TRBV11-2	TRBJ1-6	.	TGTGCCAGCAGTCGTAGGAGCTCCTATAATTCACCCCTCCACTTT	CASSRRSSYNSPLHF
many	TRBV6-1	TRBJ2-5	TRBD2	TGTGCCAGCAGCTCTAGCGGGTACCAAGAGACCCAGTACTTC	CASSSSGYQETQYF
many	TRBV5-1	TRBJ1-1	.	TGCGCCAGCAGCTTGGTGTTAGGGCGTGAAGCTTTCTTT	CASSLVLGREAFF
many	TRBV7-2	TRBJ1-2	.	TGTGCCAGCAGCACCCGCGGGGGGGGTGGCTACACCTTC	CASSTRGGGGYTF
few	TRBV20-1	TRBJ1-6	TRBD1	TGCAGTGCCCGGGGAGGGACAGCTACTAATTCACCCCTCCACTTT	CSARGGTATNSPLHF
.	TRBV5-1	TRBJ1-4	.	TGCGCCAGCAGCATGGGGATGGACGGAGACTCGAATGAAAAACTGTTTTTT	CASSMGMDGDSNEKLFF
few	TRBV9	TRBJ2-7	TRBD2	TGTGCCAGCAGCGTAGGACCTAGCGGAGGCTACGAGCAGTACTTC	CASSVGPSGGYEQYF
few	TRBV10-3	TRBJ1-3	.	TGTGCCATCGGAACGGGGGTGGGGTACGGAAACACCATATATTTT	CAIGTGVGYGNTIYF
.	TRBV6-2/TRBV6-3	TRBJ2-4	TRBD2	TGTGCCAGCAGTCCTCAGACTAGCGGGAGCAAAAACATTCAGTACTTC	CASSPQTSGSKNIQYF
few	TRBV29-1	TRBJ2-1	.	TGCAGCGTCGCTGGACAGCCTAGCTCCTACAATGAGCAGTTCTTC	CSVAGQPSSYNEQFF
few	TRBV4-2	TRBJ2-2	TRBD2	TGTGCCAGCAGCCAAGAAGGGTACACTAGCGGGAGGACCGGGGAGCTGTTTTTT	CASSQEGYTSGRTGELFF
few	TRBV2	TRBJ1-4	.	TGTGCCAGCAGTAAAATGACAGTTGAAAAACTGTTTTTT	CASSKMTVEKLFF
.	TRBV11-2	TRBJ2-3	.	TGTGCCAGCAGCTCACCGGCAGGGTCCCTCCGGGATACGCAGTATTTT	CASSSPAGSLRDTQYF
many	TRBV28	TRBJ2-2	.	TGTGCCAGCAGTTTACGTACGGTTCACACCGGGGAGCTGTTTTTT	CASSLRTVHTGELFF
many	TRBV29-1	TRBJ1-2	.	TGCAGCGTTGACACTCCCGACTATGGCTACACCTTC	CSVDTPDYGYTF
.	TRBV11-3	TRBJ2-1	.	TGTGCCAGCAGCCCGAGGGGGTCCGCGGGAGTCCCTAATGAGCAGTTCTTC	CASSPRGSAGVPNEQFF
many	TRBV6-1	TRBJ1-6	TRBD1	TGTGCCAGCGATCAGGGGGCATATTCACCCCTCCACTTT	CASDQGAYSPLHF
many	TRBV20-1	TRBJ2-5	TRBD2	TGCAGTGCTAGAACGAGACTAGCGGGAGAGACCCAGTACTTC	CSARTRLAGETQYF
.	TRBV28	TRBJ2-2	.	TGTGCCAGCACTATAACCTTAGGGGGGGGCAGAGAGAACACCGGGGAGCTGTTTTTT	CASTITLGGGRENTGELFF
many	TRBV9	TRBJ2-5	.	TGTGCCAGCAGCGTAGGTGGGACACCCCAAGAGACCCAGTACTTC	CASSVGGTPQETQYF
many	TRBV7-3	TRBJ2-3	.	TGTGCCAGCAGCTCCGGGGGGCGGGGGCTGTCATCAGATACGCAGTATTTT	CASSSGGRGLSSDTQYF